This TCR beta chain comes out of a study of cytomegalovirus exposure and HLA in healthy donors. General study findings and limits: Apart from CMV serostatus, no immune exposure information was available.

This clone was observed a single time. The antigen remains undetermined. The CDR3 extends over 16 amino acids. Unmatched junction bases numbered 16, after V lost 10 bases and J lost 4 bases. Germline V lookup: CDR1 MDHEN, CDR2 SYDVKM. The PCR contained 60 Vbeta and 13 Jbeta primers. Original analysis: A follow-up analysis tallied tens of millions of unique TCR beta chains, roughly 11 million shared. Libraries were prepared by immunoSEQ multiplex PCR; TCRdb keeps only in-frame clonotypes and omits some of them. V, J and clone size derive from that table, while D and trimming were established from the DNA sequence. The sample has approximately 150,000 clones, 81% seen once.

This rearrangement joins TRBV28 to TRBJ1-1, with 9 nucleotides matching TRBD1. This clonotype was sampled from a woman aged 45 to 65 in good health and CMV-seronegative. Sequenced input: PBMCs. Written as DNA, the CDR3 is TGTGCCAACTCCAAGGAAAGGGACAGGGCGGGCACTGAAGCTTTCTTT. This sequence encodes CANSKERDRAGTEAFF.